The T cell receptor (beta chain) described here comes from a study of CD8 T cells in Susac syndrome. Sequencing of TCR beta was undertaken in CD8+ and CD4+ T cells derived from blood. Bulk CD8+ and CD4+ cells came from magnetic negative isolation; CD8+ TEMRA by FACS. With random hexamers, reverse transcription was performed on about 0.5 to 1 ug of RNA. Multiplex immunoSEQ PCR targeted 54 Vbeta and 13 Jbeta TCR beta segments. TCRdb re-called the immunoSEQ multiplex PCR reads through MiXCR, storing one row per CDR3 protein. The sample contains approximately 110,000 distinct CDR3 sequences, approximately 96% of which appear only once. The CDR3 runs to 15 residues. Trimming cost V 5 bases and J 8 bases; bases outside gene matches: 9. Germline V gene data show CDR1 as SGHTA and CDR2 as FQGNSA.

The V and J genes are TRBV7-2 and TRBJ1-6; 7 bases are a match to TRBD1. Sequenced sample: CD4+ T cells from PBMCs. This sequence was found in a human donor in good health. The CDR3 sequence: CASSTNRGGDSPLHF. CDR3 sequence (DNA): TGTGCCAGCAGCACGAACAGGGGAGGCGATTCACCCCTCCACTTT.